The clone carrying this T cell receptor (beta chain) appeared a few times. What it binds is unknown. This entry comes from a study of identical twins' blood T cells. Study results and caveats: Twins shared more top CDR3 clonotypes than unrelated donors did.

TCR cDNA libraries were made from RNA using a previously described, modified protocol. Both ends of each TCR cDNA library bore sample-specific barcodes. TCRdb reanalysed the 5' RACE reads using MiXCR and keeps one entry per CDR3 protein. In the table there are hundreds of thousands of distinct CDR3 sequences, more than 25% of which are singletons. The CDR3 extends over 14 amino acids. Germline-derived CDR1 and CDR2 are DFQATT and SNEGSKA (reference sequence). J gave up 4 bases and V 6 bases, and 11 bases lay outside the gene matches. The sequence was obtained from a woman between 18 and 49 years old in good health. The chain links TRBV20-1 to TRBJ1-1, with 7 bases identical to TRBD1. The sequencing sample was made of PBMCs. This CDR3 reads CSAERTGWITEAFF. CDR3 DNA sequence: TGCAGTGCGGAGAGGACAGGTTGGATCACTGAAGCTTTCTTT.